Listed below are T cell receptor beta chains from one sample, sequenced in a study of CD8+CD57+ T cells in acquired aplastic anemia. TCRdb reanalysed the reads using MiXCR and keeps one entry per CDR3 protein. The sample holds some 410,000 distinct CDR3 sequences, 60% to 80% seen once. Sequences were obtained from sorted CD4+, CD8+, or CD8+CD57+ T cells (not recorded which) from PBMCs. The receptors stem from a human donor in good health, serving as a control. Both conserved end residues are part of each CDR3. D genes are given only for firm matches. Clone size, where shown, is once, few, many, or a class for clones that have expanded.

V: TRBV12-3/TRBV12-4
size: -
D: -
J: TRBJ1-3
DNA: TGTGCCGAACAAGTAACTGGAAACACCATATATTTT
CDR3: CAEQVTGNTIYF

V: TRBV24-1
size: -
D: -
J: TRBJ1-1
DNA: TGTGCCACCGGGCAGGCAGGCCGGGAGTACACTGAAGCTTTCTTT
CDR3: CATGQAGREYTEAFF

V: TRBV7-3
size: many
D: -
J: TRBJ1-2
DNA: TGTGCCAGCAGCCAGATAGCGGGCGAGGGCTATGGCTACACCTTC
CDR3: CASSQIAGEGYGYTF

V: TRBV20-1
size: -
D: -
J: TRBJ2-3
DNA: TGCAGTGCGCCTGCGGGATGGGACATCGGCACAGATACGCAGTATTTT
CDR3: CSAPAGWDIGTDTQYF

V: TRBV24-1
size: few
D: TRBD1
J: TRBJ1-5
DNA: TGTGCCACCAGTGATCGGGGACAGGGGGCTCAGCCCCAGCATTTT
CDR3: CATSDRGQGAQPQHF

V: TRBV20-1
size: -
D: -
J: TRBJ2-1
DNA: TGCAGTGCTGGAGCCAGGGTGGGGACTGCCTACAATGAGCAGTTCTTC
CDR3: CSAGARVGTAYNEQFF

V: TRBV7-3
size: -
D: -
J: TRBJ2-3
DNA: -
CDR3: CASSFVDQPQHFGQYF

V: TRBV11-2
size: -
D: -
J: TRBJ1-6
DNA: TGTGCCAGCAGTCGCGGGGACACTGAGAATTCACCCCTCCACTTT
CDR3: CASSRGDTENSPLHF

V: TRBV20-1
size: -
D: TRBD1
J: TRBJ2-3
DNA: TGCAGTGCTAGAGACCGCCAGGGGGGCACAGATACGCAGTATTTT
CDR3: CSARDRQGGTDTQYF

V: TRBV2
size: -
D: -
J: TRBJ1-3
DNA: TGTGCCAGCACGACCTCTGGAAACACCATATATTTT
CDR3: CASTTSGNTIYF

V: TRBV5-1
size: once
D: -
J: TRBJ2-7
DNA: TGCGCCAGCAGCTTGGTTTTGGACCCCTACGAGCAGTACTTC
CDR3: CASSLVLDPYEQYF

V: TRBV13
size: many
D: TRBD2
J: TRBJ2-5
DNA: TGTGCCAGCAGCTTAAGAAGGACTAGCGGGGGGGATGGGGAGACCCAGTACTTC
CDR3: CASSLRRTSGGDGETQYF

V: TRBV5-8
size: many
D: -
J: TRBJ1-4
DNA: TGTGCCAGCAGCTCCAGTGGGACCGCGAGAGAAAAACTGTTTTTT
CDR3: CASSSSGTAREKLFF

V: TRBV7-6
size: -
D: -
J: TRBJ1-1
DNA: TGTGCCAGCAGCTTAGTTCACACCAACACTGAAGCTTTCTTT
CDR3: CASSLVHTNTEAFF

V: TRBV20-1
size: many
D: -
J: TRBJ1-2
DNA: TGCAGTGCTAGCGACCCAGGGTCCTATGGCTACACCTTC
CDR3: CSASDPGSYGYTF

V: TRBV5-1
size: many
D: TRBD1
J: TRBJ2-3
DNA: TGCGCCAGCAGCTTGGCCGGAGACAGGGGCACAGATACGCAGTATTTT
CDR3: CASSLAGDRGTDTQYF

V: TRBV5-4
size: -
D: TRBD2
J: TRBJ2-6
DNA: TGTGCCAGCAGCCGGGGCATCGCGGGGGCTGGGGCCAACGTCCTGACTTTC
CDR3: CASSRGIAGAGANVLTF

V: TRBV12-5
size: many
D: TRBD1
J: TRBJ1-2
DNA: TGTGCTAGTGGTCCAGGGACAGGGGACTATGGCTACACCTTC
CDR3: CASGPGTGDYGYTF

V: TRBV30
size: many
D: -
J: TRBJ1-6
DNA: TGTGCCTGGAGTGTGACTAATTATAATTCACCCCTCCACTTT
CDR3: CAWSVTNYNSPLHF

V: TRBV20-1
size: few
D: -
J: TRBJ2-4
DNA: TGCAGTGCTGGATTAACAGGGCTAGCCAAAAACATTCAGTACTTC
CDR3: CSAGLTGLAKNIQYF

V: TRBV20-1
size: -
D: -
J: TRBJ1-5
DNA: TGCAGTGCTAGACGGCCAGCTAGGGGGACCTCCAATCAGCCCCAGCATTTT
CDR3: CSARRPARGTSNQPQHF

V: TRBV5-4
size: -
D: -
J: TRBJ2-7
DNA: TGTGCCAGCAGCTATTACGAGAGGCAGCAGTACTTC
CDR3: CASSYYERQQYF

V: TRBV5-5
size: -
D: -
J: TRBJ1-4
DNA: TGTGCCACCAGTAGAGAGGCGCAGAAAAATGAAAAACTGTTTTTT
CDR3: CATSREAQKNEKLFF

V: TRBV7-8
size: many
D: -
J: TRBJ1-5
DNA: TGTGCCAGCAGCTTAGAGTTGTGGAGCCACAATCAGCCCCAGCATTTT
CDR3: CASSLELWSHNQPQHF

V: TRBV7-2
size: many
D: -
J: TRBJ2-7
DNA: TGTGCCAGCAGCCGAGTTTTGGGGGGCTCCTACGAGCAGTACTTC
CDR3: CASSRVLGGSYEQYF

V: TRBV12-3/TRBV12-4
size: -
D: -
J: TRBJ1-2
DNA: TGTGCCAGCAGTTCTAGGGGGGAAGCTAACTATGGCTACACCTTC
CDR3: CASSSRGEANYGYTF

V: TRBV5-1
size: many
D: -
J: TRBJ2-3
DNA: TGCGCCAGCAGCGGAGGGACTCCCCGGGATACGCAGTATTTT
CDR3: CASSGGTPRDTQYF

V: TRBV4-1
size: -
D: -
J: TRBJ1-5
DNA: TGCGCCAGCAGCCAAGGGGATAGCAATCAGCCCCAGCATTTT
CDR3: CASSQGDSNQPQHF

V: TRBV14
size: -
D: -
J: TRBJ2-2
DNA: TGTGCCAGCAGCCAAGGCCCCAGACAGGAAAAACTGTTT
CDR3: CASSQGPRQEKLF

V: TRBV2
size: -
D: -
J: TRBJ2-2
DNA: TGTGCCAGCACCGAGGGGGCGAACACCGGGGAGCTGTTTTTT
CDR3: CASTEGANTGELFF

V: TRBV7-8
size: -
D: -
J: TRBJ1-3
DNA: TGTGCCAGCAGCCAAGACGGGTACTCTGGAAACACCATATATTTT
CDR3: CASSQDGYSGNTIYF

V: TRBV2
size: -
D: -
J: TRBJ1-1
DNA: TGTGCCAGCAGCTACAGGAGCGCTGAAGCTTTCTTT
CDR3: CASSYRSAEAFF

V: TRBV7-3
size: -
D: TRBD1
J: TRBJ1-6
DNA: TGTGCCAGCAGTTGGCACCGGGACAGGGGGACGCGAGCAGACTTT
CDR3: CASSWHRDRGTRADF

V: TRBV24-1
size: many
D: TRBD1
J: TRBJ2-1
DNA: TGTGCCACCGGGGGACAGGTCAATGAGCAGTTCTTC
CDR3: CATGGQVNEQFF

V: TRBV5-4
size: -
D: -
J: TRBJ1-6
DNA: TGTGCCAGCAGTTACCCAGCCACAAATTCACCCCTCCACTTT
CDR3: CASSYPATNSPLHF

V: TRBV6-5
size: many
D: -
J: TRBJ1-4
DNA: TGTGCCAGCAGCAATCTGATGGAAAAACTGTTTTTT
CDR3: CASSNLMEKLFF

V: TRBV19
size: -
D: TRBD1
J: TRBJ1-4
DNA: TGTGCCAGCAGCCAGGGGACGAGGGGACAGGTTAATGAAAAACTGTTTTTT
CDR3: CASSQGTRGQVNEKLFF

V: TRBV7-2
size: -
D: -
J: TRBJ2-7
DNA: TGTGCCAGCAGCTTAGGTGGTGAGGGAGAGACCCAGTACTACTTC
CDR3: CASSLGGEGETQYYF

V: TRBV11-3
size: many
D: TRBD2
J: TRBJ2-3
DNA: TGTGCCAGCAGCTTAGGGGGAGGGAGGGCAGATACGCAGTATTTT
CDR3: CASSLGGGRADTQYF

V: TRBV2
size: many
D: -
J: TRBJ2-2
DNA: TGTTCCTCAAAAGGGGCAGATTACACCGGGGAGCTGTTTTTT
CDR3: CSSKGADYTGELFF

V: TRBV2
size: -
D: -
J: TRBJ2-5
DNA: TGTGCCAGCAGTGGCCAGGGCTTTCAAGAGACCCAGTACTTC
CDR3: CASSGQGFQETQYF

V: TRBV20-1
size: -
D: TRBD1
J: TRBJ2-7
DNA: TGCAGTGCTAGAGGACAGGGGGATCAGCAGTACTTC
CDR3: CSARGQGDQQYF

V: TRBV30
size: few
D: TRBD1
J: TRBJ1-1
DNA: TGTGCCTGGAGCCGAAGCAGGGGGGGATTGGTGACTGAAGCTTTCTTT
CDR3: CAWSRSRGGLVTEAFF

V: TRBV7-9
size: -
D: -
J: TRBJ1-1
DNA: TGTGCCAGCAGCCTCGAGCGGGGGCGCACTGAAGTTTTCTTT
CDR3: CASSLERGRTEVFF